The clone carrying this T cell receptor (beta chain) was detected a few times. Antigen specificity is unknown. At one end, the junction sequence differs from germline, possibly due to a read error. The entry originates in a study of CD8 T cells in ankylosing spondylitis. Regarding the study as a whole: In peripheral blood, disease-linked CD8+ clones occurred at relatively low frequencies. It appeared that ankylosing spondylitis blood was characterized by a TCR beta motif of about eight highly homologous variants. Reports of some motif variants in reactive arthritis synovial fluid and blood predate this one.

The germline V gene encodes CDR1 DFQATT and CDR2 SNEGSKA (reference sequence). The CDR3 is 18 amino acids. TCRdb independently ran MiXCR on the 5' RACE reads; one entry per CDR3 protein. The sample consists of fewer than 350,000 distinct CDR3 sequences, roughly 12% of them appearing once. The sample comprised blood, either unsorted or a sorted T cell fraction (not recorded which). The sequence was collected from a female donor with ankylosing spondylitis or in good health (not recorded which). V usage is TRBV20-1 and J usage is TRBJ2-3, with 13 bases matching TRBD2. CDR3 DNA: TGCTGTGCTAGAGATCGACTAGCGGGGGGCCGGTGGGCAGATACGCAGTATTTT. As protein: CCARDRLAGGRWADTQYF.